The 20 T cell receptor beta chains given below trace back to one sample, sequenced in a study of T cells in Graves' hyperthyroidism and ophthalmopathy. Amplified TCR beta CDR3 regions came from RNA transcripts. TCR CDR3 underwent first-round RT-PCR with the HTBI primer set. TCRdb itself ran the multiplex PCR reads through MiXCR, one entry per CDR3 protein. The data contain approximately 410,000 distinct CDR3 sequences, roughly 14% of them seen just once; the ten biggest clones take up less than 15%. Source material: blood. All receptors come from a man aged 18 to 30 with Graves' ophthalmopathy.

The chain has TRBV6-1 and TRBJ1-1; 7 bases align to TRBD1. Germline CDR1 reads MNHNS; CDR2 reads SASEGT. The CDR3 totals 14 residues. V lost 5 bases and J lost 1; bases outside the gene matches: 4. CDR3 residues: CASSQGQANTEAFF. The CDR3, as DNA: TGTGCCAGCAGTCAAGGACAGGCGAACACTGAAGCTTTCTTT.

The chain combines TRBV2 with TRBJ2-7, with D possibly TRBD1 on 6 matching bases. The V gene lost 3 bases and the J gene lost 3 bases, with 15 bases spanning the gap. Germline lookup yields CDR1 SNHLY and CDR2 FYNNEI. The CDR3 runs 15 residues. CDR3 protein: CASSDPIQGGYEQYF. Here the CDR3 DNA reads TGTGCCAGCAGTGATCCGATACAGGGTGGCTACGAGCAGTACTTC.

The chain is built from TRBV18 and TRBJ2-2; 8 nucleotides agree with TRBD1. Trimming removed 5 bases from V and 1 base from J; junction bases left unmatched: 6. Germline lookup yields CDR1 KGHSH and CDR2 LQKENI. The CDR3 runs to 16 residues. CDR3 coding DNA: TGTGCCAGCTCAGAAGAGACAGGGGTGAACACCGGGGAGCTGTTTTTT. Its translation: CASSEETGVNTGELFF.

V gene TRBV7-9 combines with J gene TRBJ1-2, with D perhaps TRBD1 (5 bases). The CDR3 is 15 amino acids. The V gene's germline CDR1 is SEHNR and CDR2 FQNEAQ (reference sequence). Trimming stripped 5 bases from V and 4 bases from J, with 17 bases between. CDR3 loop: CASSVAGVMGYGYTF. CDR3 coding DNA: TGTGCCAGCAGCGTGGCGGGGGTCATGGGCTATGGCTACACCTTC.

The chain employs TRBV20-1 and TRBJ1-4; 8 positions agree with TRBD1. Germline V gene lookup returns CDR1 DFQATT and CDR2 SNEGSKA (reference sequence). J gave up 7 bases and V 5 bases, and 12 bases lay outside the gene matches. This CDR3 is built from 15 residues. The DNA for the CDR3 is TGCAGTGCTCCCGCCAGAGACAGGGGCGTTGAAAAACTGTTTTTT. It is translated as CSAPARDRGVEKLFF.

This clonotype was observed many times. The chain employs TRBV15 and TRBJ2-7; a possible D gene is TRBD1 (6 bases). Germline loops: CDR1 LNHNV, CDR2 YYDKDF (reference sequence). This CDR3 is built from 14 residues. Trimming shortened V by 1 base and J by 6 bases, and 13 bases separated the two germline ends. The CDR3 reads CATSRGQESGEQYF. CDR3 DNA: TGTGCCACCAGCAGAGGACAGGAAAGCGGCGAGCAGTACTTC.

This clonotype has just a few counts. This chain links TRBV6-4 with TRBJ1-2; 9 positions match TRBD1. This CDR3 is 16 amino acids long. Trimming removed 0 bases from V and 4 bases from J; junction bases left unmatched: 6. CDR1 is MRHNA and CDR2 is SNTAGT in the germline V gene. DNA of the CDR3: TGTGCCAGCAGTGACTCGATGCGGACAGGGGCCTATGGCTACACCTTC. It is translated as CASSDSMRTGAYGYTF.

The chain carries TRBV24-1 and TRBJ2-1; 13 bases match TRBD2. Germline assignment: CDR1 KGHDR and CDR2 SFDVKD. V shed 4 bases, J shed 6 bases, and the junction held 8 bases outside the gene matches. This CDR3 comprises 17 residues. CDR3 coding DNA: TGTGCCACCAGTGACCCCTGGACTAGCGGGAGTAGCAATGAGCAGTTCTTC. Translated: CATSDPWTSGSSNEQFF.

This chain connects TRBV20-1 to TRBJ1-1, with 7 bases matching TRBD1. The V gene's germline CDR1 is DFQATT and CDR2 SNEGSKA (reference sequence). The CDR3 loop spans 14 amino acids. With 3 bases clipped from V and 2 bases from J, the junction kept 6 bases outside the gene matches. In nucleotides, the CDR3 is TGCAGTGCTAGGGGGTGGGACAGAAACACTGAAGCTTTCTTT. This translates into CSARGWDRNTEAFF.

This clonotype was seen ten or more times. The chain combines TRBV12-3 or TRBV12-4 with TRBJ2-3, with D perhaps matching TRBD1 (6 bases). V dropped 4 bases and J dropped 3 bases, with 14 bases sitting between them. This CDR3 has 15 amino acids. The chain's CDR3 is CASSSGRTDTDTQYF. The CDR3 DNA reads as TGTGCCAGCAGTTCAGGAAGGACAGATACAGATACGCAGTATTTT.

In its sample, this clonotype was seen many times. V gene TRBV2 combines with J gene TRBJ2-3; 9 bases agree with TRBD2. This CDR3 is built from 14 residues. Germline CDR1 is SNHLY and CDR2 is FYNNEI. With 5 bases clipped from V and 7 bases from J, the junction kept 7 bases outside the gene matches. The CDR3 is CASSRTSVRNTQYF. Written as DNA, the CDR3 is TGTGCCAGCAGTAGGACTAGCGTGAGAAATACGCAGTATTTT.

This clonotype was observed many times. The chain joins TRBV5-1 to TRBJ2-1; D is possibly TRBD2 (5 bases). V lost 0 bases and J 8 bases, leaving 9 bases between the germline ends. Germline V gives CDR1 SGHRS, CDR2 YFSETQ. CDR3 length: 13 amino acids. The CDR3 bases are TGCGCCAGCAGCTTGGTCGGGCGGGATGAGCAGTTCTTC. Translating it yields CASSLVGRDEQFF.

Many counts were recorded for this clonotype. The V call is TRBV2, the J call TRBJ2-1; 8 bases align to TRBD1. This CDR3 is built from 14 residues. CDR1 SNHLY and CDR2 FYNNEI come from the germline V gene. Trimming cost V 6 bases and J 8 bases; bases outside gene matches: 9. Here the CDR3 reads CASSVTDREDEQFF. The CDR3 DNA reads TGTGCCAGCAGCGTTACGGACAGGGAGGATGAGCAGTTCTTC.

The genes are TRBV18 and TRBJ1-1; perhaps TRBD1 as D (5 bases). Germline loops: CDR1 KGHSH, CDR2 LQKENI. Trimming removed 2 bases at V and 0 bases at J, with 7 bases between. The CDR3 runs 14 residues. The CDR3 DNA is TGTGCCAGCTCACCATGGGGGGTGAACACTGAAGCTTTCTTT. Amino acid sequence: CASSPWGVNTEAFF.

The V and J genes are TRBV12-3 or TRBV12-4 and TRBJ2-3; D unclear. V was shortened by 2 bases and J by 5 bases, with 11 bases between the two germline ends. The CDR3 consists of 14 residues. The CDR3 protein is CASSLFTNQDTQYF. In nucleotides, the CDR3 is TGTGCCAGCAGTTTATTTACTAATCAAGATACGCAGTATTTT.

This clonotype has more than one count but fewer than ten. The genes are TRBV24-1 and TRBJ2-1, with 12 nucleotides matching TRBD1. Unmatched junction bases numbered 7, after V lost 3 bases and J lost 8 bases. The CDR3 covers 16 residues. The germline V gene encodes CDR1 KGHDR and CDR2 SFDVKD. The CDR3 region is CATSDRGQGAGYEQFF. The CDR3 DNA reads TGTGCCACCAGTGATCGGGGACAGGGGGCTGGCTATGAGCAGTTCTTC.

The table lists this clonotype with many counts. The J gene is TRBJ1-5, the V gene TRBV2; possibly TRBD1 for D (6 bases). With 1 base removed from V and 3 bases from J, the gap between germline ends came to 10 bases. CDR1 is SNHLY, CDR2 FYNNEI, per germline. The CDR3 sequence is 15 residues long. The CDR3 loop is CASSEGQDTNQPQHF. The DNA for the CDR3 is TGTGCCAGCAGTGAAGGACAGGACACCAATCAGCCCCAGCATTTT.

This clonotype has at least ten counts. This rearrangement joins TRBV2 to TRBJ2-7; D is ambiguous. Germline loops: CDR1 SNHLY, CDR2 FYNNEI. The CDR3 runs 11 residues. V was trimmed by 7 bases and J by 3 bases, leaving 7 bases between them. CDR3 in amino acids: CASTTRYEQYF. The CDR3 DNA follows: TGTGCCAGCACCACCCGCTACGAGCAGTACTTC.

This clonotype has more than one count but fewer than ten. The junction and the germline gene differ at one end; a read error may be behind it. The chain uses TRBV7-9 and TRBJ2-7; D remains ambiguous. The length of the CDR3 is 12 residues. CDR1 and CDR2 from the germline V gene are SEHNR and FQNEAQ (reference sequence). The CDR3: CASRLGFYEQYF. CDR3 DNA sequence: TGTGCCAGCAGGTTAGGATTCTACGAGCAGTACTTC.

The V call is TRBV20-1, the J call TRBJ2-5; 16 bases map to TRBD2. This CDR3 spans 17 amino acids. With V trimmed by 0 bases and J by 2 bases, 3 bases remained unmatched. The V gene's germline CDR1 is DFQATT and CDR2 SNEGSKA (reference sequence). CDR3 nucleotide sequence: TGCAGTGCTAGAGACAGGGGACTAGCGGGGGGGCAAGAGACCCAGTACTTC. It is translated as CSARDRGLAGGQETQYF.